These T cell receptor beta chains were read from a single sample in a study of T cell responses to AZD1222 COVID-19 vaccine. Measured with immunoSEQ multiplex PCR; TCRdb has only the in-frame clones, and not every one. The table has 100,000 or so clones, about 86% seen once. Sequenced here: peripheral blood, sampled on day 0 of AZD1222 vaccination. The receptor set was obtained from an adult in good health. The CDR3 runs from the conserved cysteine through the conserved F or W. The order of the fields is D gene, clone size, V gene, J gene, CDR3 protein, CDR3 DNA. D genes are given only for firm matches. Part of the rows lack a size; the others show once, few, many or a class for expanded clones.

d_call: -; clone_size: -; v_call: TRBV23-1; j_call: TRBJ2-7; cdr3_aa: CASRRLRTAFPCLVYEQYF; cdr3_nt: TGCGCCAGCCGACGGTTAAGGACAGCCTTTCCCTGCTTGGTCTACGAGCAGTACTTC
d_call: -; clone_size: -; v_call: TRBV6-2/TRBV6-3; j_call: TRBJ2-7; cdr3_aa: CASSGQNYEQYF; cdr3_nt: TGTGCCAGCAGTGGACAGAACTACGAGCAGTACTTC
d_call: -; clone_size: few; v_call: TRBV29-1; j_call: TRBJ1-1; cdr3_aa: CSVEASSGTAFF; cdr3_nt: TGCAGCGTTGAAGCCTCCTCGGGTACAGCTTTCTTT
d_call: -; clone_size: -; v_call: TRBV2; j_call: TRBJ1-1; cdr3_aa: CASSVGVNTEAFF; cdr3_nt: TGTGCCAGCAGTGTCGGGGTGAACACTGAAGCTTTCTTT
d_call: TRBD1; clone_size: -; v_call: TRBV27; j_call: TRBJ1-2; cdr3_aa: CASSLQGAGYGYTF; cdr3_nt: TGTGCCAGCAGCCTGCAGGGGGCAGGCTATGGCTACACCTTC
d_call: -; clone_size: -; v_call: TRBV5-1; j_call: TRBJ2-3; cdr3_aa: CASSLVGTKAPPDTQYF; cdr3_nt: TGCGCCAGCAGCTTGGTGGGCACAAAAGCTCCCCCAGATACGCAGTATTTT
d_call: -; clone_size: -; v_call: TRBV6-5; j_call: TRBJ1-1; cdr3_aa: CASTPPGRRTGEAFF; cdr3_nt: TGTGCCAGCACCCCTCCCGGCAGGAGAACAGGTGAAGCTTTCTTT
d_call: -; clone_size: -; v_call: TRBV5-1; j_call: TRBJ1-2; cdr3_aa: CASSPTGYDYGYTF; cdr3_nt: TGCGCCAGCAGCCCGACAGGTTATGACTATGGCTACACCTTC
d_call: TRBD2; clone_size: -; v_call: TRBV30; j_call: TRBJ2-3; cdr3_aa: CATGIGGGPPQDTQYF; cdr3_nt: TGTGCCACAGGTATTGGGGGGGGTCCCCCTCAGGATACGCAGTATTTT
d_call: -; clone_size: -; v_call: TRBV18; j_call: TRBJ2-7; cdr3_aa: CASSPSSYEQYF; cdr3_nt: TGTGCCAGCTCCCCCTCGTCCTACGAGCAGTACTTC
d_call: -; clone_size: -; v_call: TRBV18; j_call: TRBJ1-5; cdr3_aa: CASSPNLPGPQHF; cdr3_nt: TGTGCCAGCTCACCAAATCTCCCGGGGCCCCAGCATTTT
d_call: -; clone_size: -; v_call: TRBV6-1; j_call: TRBJ2-3; cdr3_aa: CASSDRGVGTQYF; cdr3_nt: TGTGCCAGCAGTGACAGGGGGGTGGGTACGCAGTATTTT
d_call: -; clone_size: -; v_call: TRBV29-1; j_call: TRBJ2-3; cdr3_aa: CSVGPPEDTQYF; cdr3_nt: TGCAGCGTGGGACCTCCCGAGGATACGCAGTATTTT
d_call: -; clone_size: -; v_call: TRBV5-1; j_call: TRBJ1-1; cdr3_aa: CASSLTRVNTEAFF; cdr3_nt: TGCGCCAGCAGCTTGACCAGGGTGAACACTGAAGCTTTCTTT
d_call: -; clone_size: -; v_call: TRBV19; j_call: TRBJ1-5; cdr3_aa: CASSSWASNQPQHF; cdr3_nt: TGTGCCAGTAGTTCCTGGGCCTCCAATCAGCCCCAGCATTTT
d_call: -; clone_size: -; v_call: TRBV7-2; j_call: TRBJ2-2; cdr3_aa: CVSSLEYTGELFF; cdr3_nt: TGTGTCAGCAGCCTAGAGTACACCGGGGAGCTGTTTTTT